This TCR beta chain is from a study of vaccination and CD4 T cells after COVID-19. Study-level background: Post-vaccination samples were procured at a median of approximately 70 days following dose two (range 14 to 241).

V was pared by 6 bases and J by 2 bases, with 11 bases between. CDR3 length: 13 residues. Germline CDR1 is MNHNS and CDR2 is SASEGT. A note on this clonotype: Its target is not known.

Study-wide results and caveats: From about 20 to 38, the median of SARS-CoV-2-reactive clonotypes rose without reaching significance.

Cultured CD4+ T cell DNA underwent sequencing with the Oncomine TCR Beta short-read assay. The source of extracted genomic DNA was cultured CD4+ T cells. TCRdb reprocessed the PCR reads with MiXCR, giving one entry per CDR3 protein. The sample gives roughly 15,000 distinct CDR3 sequences, 48% of which show up once; 14% to 15% is in the top ten. As for treatment: roughly 10-day PBMC culture with coronavirus spike peptide pools or control peptides (ViraFEST assay). Positive PCR tests came between March and December 2020, ahead of the US Alpha, Beta and Delta variants. The rearrangement uses TRBV6-1 and TRBJ2-7; D could derive from TRBD1 or TRBD2 (6 bases each). What was sequenced was CD4+ T cells from blood, cultured in vitro. This TCR was sampled from a human donor who had recovered from COVID-19. This CDR3 reads CASSDGGPYEQYF. The CDR3 DNA sequence: TGTGCCAGCAGCGACGGGGGCCCCTACGAGCAGTACTTC.